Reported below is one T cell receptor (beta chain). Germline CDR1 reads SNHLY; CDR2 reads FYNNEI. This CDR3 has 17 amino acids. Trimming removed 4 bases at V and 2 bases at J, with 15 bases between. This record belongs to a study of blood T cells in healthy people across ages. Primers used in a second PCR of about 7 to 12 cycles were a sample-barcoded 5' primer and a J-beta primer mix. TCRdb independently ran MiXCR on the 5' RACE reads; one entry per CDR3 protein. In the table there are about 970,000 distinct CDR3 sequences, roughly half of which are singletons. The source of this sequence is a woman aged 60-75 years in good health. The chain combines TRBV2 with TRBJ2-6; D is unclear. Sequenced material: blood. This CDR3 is CASSARLVRTGANVLTF. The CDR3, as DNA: TGTGCCAGCAGTGCAAGGTTGGTGCGGACTGGGGCCAACGTCCTGACTTTC.